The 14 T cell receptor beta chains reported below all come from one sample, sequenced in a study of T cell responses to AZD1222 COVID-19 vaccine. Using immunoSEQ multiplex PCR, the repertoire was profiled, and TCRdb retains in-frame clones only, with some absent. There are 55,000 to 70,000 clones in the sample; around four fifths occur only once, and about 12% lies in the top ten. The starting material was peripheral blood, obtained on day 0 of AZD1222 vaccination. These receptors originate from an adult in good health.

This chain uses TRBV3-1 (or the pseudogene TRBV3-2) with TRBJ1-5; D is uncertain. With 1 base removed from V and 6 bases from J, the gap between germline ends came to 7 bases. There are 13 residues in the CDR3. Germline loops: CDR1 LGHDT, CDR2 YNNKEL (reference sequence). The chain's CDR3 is CASSQAGIQPQHF. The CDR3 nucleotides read TGTGCCAGCAGCCAAGCGGGGATTCAGCCCCAGCATTTT.

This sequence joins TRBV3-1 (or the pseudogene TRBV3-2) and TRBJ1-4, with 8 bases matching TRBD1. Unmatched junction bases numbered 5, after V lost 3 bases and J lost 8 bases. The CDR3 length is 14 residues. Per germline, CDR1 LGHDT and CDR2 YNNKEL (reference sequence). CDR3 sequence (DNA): TGTGCCAGCAGCCACGCGGGACAGGCCGAAAAACTGTTTTTT. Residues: CASSHAGQAEKLFF.

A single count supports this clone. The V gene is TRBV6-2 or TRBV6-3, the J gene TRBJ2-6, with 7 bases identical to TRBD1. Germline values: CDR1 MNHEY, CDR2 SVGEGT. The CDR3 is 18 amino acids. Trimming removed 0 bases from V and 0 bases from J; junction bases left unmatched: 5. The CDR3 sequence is CASSYSPGGSSGANVLTF. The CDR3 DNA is TGTGCCAGCAGTTACTCGCCAGGGGGAAGCTCTGGGGCCAACGTCCTGACTTTC.

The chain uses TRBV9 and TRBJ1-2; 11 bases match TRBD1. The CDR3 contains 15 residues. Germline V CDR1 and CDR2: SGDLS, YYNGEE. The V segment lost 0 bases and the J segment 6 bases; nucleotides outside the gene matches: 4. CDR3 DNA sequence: TGTGCCAGCAGCGTAGGGGGACAGGGGGATGATGGCTACACCTTC. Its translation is CASSVGGQGDDGYTF.

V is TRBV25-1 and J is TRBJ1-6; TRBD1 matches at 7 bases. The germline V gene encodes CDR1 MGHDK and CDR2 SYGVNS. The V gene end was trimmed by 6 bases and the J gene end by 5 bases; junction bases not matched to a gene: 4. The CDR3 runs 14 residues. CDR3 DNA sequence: TGTGCCAGCAGACTGCAGGGGGATAATTCACCCCTCCACTTT. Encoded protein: CASRLQGDNSPLHF.

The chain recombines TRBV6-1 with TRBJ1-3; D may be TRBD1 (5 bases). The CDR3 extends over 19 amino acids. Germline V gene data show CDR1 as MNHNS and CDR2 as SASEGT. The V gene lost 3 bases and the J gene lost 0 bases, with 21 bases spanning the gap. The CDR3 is CASSDLVAWDRLSGNTIYF. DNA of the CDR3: TGTGCCAGCAGTGACTTGGTGGCCTGGGACCGACTCTCTGGAAACACCATATATTTT.

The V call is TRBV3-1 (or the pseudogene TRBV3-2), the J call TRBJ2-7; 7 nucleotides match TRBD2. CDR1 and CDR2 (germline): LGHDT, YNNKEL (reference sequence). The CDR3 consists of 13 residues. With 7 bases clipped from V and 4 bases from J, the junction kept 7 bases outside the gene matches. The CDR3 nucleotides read TGTGCCAGCACCCGAAGCGGGGATTACGAGCAGTACTTC. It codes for CASTRSGDYEQYF.

The CDR3 DNA reads as TGTGCCACCAGCATTGGTAGACAGGGGGCGAACACCATATATTTT. Translated, it gives CATSIGRQGANTIYF. The chain has TRBV15 and TRBJ1-3; the match to TRBD1 covers 10 bases. This CDR3 contains 15 residues. Germline-derived CDR1 and CDR2 are LNHNV and YYDKDF (reference sequence). V shed 4 bases and J 7 bases; nucleotides not matched to a gene: 7.

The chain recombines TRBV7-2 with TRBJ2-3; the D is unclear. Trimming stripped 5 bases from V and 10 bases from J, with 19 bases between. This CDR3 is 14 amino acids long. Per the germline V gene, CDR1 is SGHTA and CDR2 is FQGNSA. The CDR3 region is CASSPRPGAGSQYF. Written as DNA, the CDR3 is TGTGCCAGCAGCCCCCGACCTGGCGCCGGGTCGCAGTATTTT.

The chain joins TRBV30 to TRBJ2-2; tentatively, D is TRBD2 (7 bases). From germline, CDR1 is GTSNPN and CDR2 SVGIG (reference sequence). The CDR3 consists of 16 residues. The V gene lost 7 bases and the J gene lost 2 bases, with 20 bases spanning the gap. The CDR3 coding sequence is TGTGCCTTCGGGCTGGCGGGGGCGAGAAACACCGGGGAGCTGTTTTTT. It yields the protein CAFGLAGARNTGELFF.

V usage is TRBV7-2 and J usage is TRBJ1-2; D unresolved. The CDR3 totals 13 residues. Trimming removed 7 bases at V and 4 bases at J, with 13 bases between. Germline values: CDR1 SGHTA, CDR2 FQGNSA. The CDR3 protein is CASNLNPVYGYTF. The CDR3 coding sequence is TGTGCCAGCAACCTAAATCCAGTCTATGGCTACACCTTC.

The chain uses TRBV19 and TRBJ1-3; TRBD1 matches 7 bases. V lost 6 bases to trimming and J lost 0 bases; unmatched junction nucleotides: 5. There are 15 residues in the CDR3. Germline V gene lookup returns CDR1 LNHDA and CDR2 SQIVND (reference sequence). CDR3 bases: TGTGCCAGTAGGTCAGGGGGGAGCTCTGGAAACACCATATATTTT. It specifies CASRSGGSSGNTIYF.

Written as DNA, the CDR3 is TGCAGCGCTCGGAACACTGGGACAGTAAACTATGGCTACACCTTC. It codes for CSARNTGTVNYGYTF. V and J are TRBV29-1 and TRBJ1-2; 7 nucleotides agree with TRBD1. The CDR3 runs to 15 residues. J lost 2 bases, V lost 7 bases, and 13 bases had no gene match. Germline V gene data show CDR1 as SQVTM and CDR2 as ANQGSEA.

The CDR3 bases are TGTGCCAGCAGCTTGTACGGGGGAGAGGTTGGTCAGCCCCAGCATTTT. It codes for CASSLYGGEVGQPQHF. This chain uses TRBV5-5 with TRBJ1-5; tentatively, D is TRBD1 (5 bases). CDR1 and CDR2 (germline): SGHKS, YYEKEE (reference sequence). The CDR3 spans 16 residues. Trimming took 1 base from V and 6 from J, leaving 17 bases between them.